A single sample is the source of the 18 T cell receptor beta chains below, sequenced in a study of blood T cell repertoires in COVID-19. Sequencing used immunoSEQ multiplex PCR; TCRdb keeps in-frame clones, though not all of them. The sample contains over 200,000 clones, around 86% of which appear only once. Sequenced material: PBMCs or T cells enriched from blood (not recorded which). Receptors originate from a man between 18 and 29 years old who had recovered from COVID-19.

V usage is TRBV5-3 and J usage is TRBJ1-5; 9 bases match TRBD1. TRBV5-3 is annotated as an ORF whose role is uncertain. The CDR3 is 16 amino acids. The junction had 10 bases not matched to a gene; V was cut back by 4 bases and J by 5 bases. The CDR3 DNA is TGTGCCAGAAGCGTAAACAGGGGGCGATTACATCAGCCCCAGCATTTT. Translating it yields CARSVNRGRLHQPQHF.

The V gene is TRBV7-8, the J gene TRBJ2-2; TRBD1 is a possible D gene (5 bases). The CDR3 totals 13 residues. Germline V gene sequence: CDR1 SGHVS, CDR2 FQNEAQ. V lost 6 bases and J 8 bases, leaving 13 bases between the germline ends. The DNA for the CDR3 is TGTGCCAGCAGATGGGGCAATCTTGGGGAGCTGTTTTTT. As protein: CASRWGNLGELFF.

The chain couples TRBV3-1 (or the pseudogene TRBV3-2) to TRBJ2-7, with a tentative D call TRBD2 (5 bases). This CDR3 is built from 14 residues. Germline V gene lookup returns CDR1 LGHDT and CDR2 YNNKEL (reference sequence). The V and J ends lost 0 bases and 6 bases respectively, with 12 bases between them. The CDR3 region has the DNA TGTGCCAGCAGCCAAGAATCGGGGTACGGCGAGCAGTACTTC. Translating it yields CASSQESGYGEQYF.

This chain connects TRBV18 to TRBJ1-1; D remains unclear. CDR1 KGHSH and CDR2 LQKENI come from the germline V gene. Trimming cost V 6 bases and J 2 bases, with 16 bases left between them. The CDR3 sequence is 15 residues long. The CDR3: CASSPTTFINTEAFF. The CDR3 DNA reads TGTGCCAGCTCCCCGACGACATTCATCAACACTGAAGCTTTCTTT.

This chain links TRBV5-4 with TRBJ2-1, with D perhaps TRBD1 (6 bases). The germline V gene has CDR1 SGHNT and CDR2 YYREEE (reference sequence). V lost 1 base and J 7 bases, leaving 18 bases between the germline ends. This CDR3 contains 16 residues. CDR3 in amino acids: CASSLPAAQGVNEQFF. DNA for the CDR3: TGTGCCAGCAGCTTGCCCGCCGCACAGGGTGTAAATGAGCAGTTCTTC. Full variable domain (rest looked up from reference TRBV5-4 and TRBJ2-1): ETGVTQSPTHLIKTRGQQVTLRCSSQSGHNTVSWYQQALGQGPQFIFQYYREEENGRGNFPPRFSGLQFPNYSSELNVNALELDDSALYLCASSLPAAQGVNEQFFGPGTRLTVL.

CDR3 sequence: CASSSWRGTYEQYF. As DNA, the CDR3 is TGTGCCAGCAGCTCTTGGCGGGGGACTTACGAGCAGTACTTC. The rearrangement uses TRBV7-2 and TRBJ2-7; 7 bases align to TRBD2. V dropped 4 bases and J dropped 4; count of bases not matched to a gene: 7. The V gene's germline CDR1 is SGHTA and CDR2 FQGNSA. The CDR3 is made up of 14 amino acids. The full variable domain, its missing parts supplied by reference TRBV7-2 and TRBJ2-7, is GAGVSQSPSNKVTEKGKDVELRCDPISGHTALYWYRQSLGQGLEFLIYFQGNSAPDKSGLPSDRFSAERTGGSVSTLTIQRTQQEDSAVYLCASSSWRGTYEQYFGPGTRLTVT.

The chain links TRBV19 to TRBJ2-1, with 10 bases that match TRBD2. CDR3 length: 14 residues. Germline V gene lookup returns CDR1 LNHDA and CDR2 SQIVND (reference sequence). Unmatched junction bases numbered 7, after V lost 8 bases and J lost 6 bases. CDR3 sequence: CASESGRASNEQFF. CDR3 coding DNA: TGTGCCAGTGAGAGCGGGAGGGCCTCCAATGAGCAGTTCTTC.

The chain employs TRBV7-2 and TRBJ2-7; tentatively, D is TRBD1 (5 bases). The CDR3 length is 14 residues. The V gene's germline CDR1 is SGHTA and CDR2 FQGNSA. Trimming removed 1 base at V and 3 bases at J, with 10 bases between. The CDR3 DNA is TGTGCCAGCAGCTTAGGTAGACAGAACTACGAGCAGTACTTC. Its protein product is CASSLGRQNYEQYF.

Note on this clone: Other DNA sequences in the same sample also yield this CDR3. The CDR3: CASSPRDRGYEQYF. The DNA of the CDR3 is TGTGCCAGCAGCCCTCGGGACAGGGGATACGAGCAGTACTTC. This chain connects TRBV7-6 to TRBJ2-7; 10 positions match TRBD1. Germline-derived CDR1 and CDR2 are SGHVS and FNYEAQ. The CDR3 has 14 residues. The ends lost 5 bases at V and 4 bases at J; junction bases unmatched: 5.

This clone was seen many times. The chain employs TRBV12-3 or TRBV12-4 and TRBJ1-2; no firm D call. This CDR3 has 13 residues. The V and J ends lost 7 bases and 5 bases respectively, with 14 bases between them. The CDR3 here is CASTKSGSYGYTF. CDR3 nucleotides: TGTGCCAGCACCAAGTCGGGGTCATATGGCTACACCTTC.

In nucleotides, the CDR3 is TGTGCCAGTAGTATTGACAGCGGGAGCTCCTACAATGAGCAGTTCTTC. Amino acid sequence: CASSIDSGSSYNEQFF. The V and J genes are TRBV19 and TRBJ2-1; TRBD2 aligns across 8 bases. The CDR3 loop spans 16 amino acids. V was pared by 3 bases and J by 0 bases, with 4 bases of the junction left unmatched. From germline, CDR1 is LNHDA and CDR2 SQIVND (reference sequence).

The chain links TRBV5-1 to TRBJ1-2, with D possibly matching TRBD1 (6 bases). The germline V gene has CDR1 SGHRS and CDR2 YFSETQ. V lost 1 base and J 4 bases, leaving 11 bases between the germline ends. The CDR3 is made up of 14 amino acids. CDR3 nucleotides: TGCGCCAGCAGCTTGCAGGGGCCTAGCTATGGCTACACCTTC. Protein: CASSLQGPSYGYTF.

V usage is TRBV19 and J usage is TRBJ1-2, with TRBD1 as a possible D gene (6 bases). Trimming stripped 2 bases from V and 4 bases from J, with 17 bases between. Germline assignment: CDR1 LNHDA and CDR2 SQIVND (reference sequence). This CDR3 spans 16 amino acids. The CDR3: CASSIPFDRNLYGYTF. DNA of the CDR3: TGTGCCAGTAGTATACCTTTCGACAGGAACCTCTATGGCTACACCTTC.

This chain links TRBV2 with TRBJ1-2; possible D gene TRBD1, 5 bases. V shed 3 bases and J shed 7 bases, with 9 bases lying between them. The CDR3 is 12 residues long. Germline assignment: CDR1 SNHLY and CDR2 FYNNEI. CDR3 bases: TGTGCCAGCAGTGAGCGGGGGTTTGGCTACACCTTC. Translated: CASSERGFGYTF.

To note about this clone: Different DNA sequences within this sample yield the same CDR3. The CDR3 DNA reads as TGCGCCAGCAGCTTAGGGACAGGGGGTAATGGCTACACCTTC. This codes for CASSLGTGGNGYTF. The V and J genes are TRBV5-1 and TRBJ1-2; 11 bases line up with TRBD1. Germline V gene sequence: CDR1 SGHRS, CDR2 YFSETQ. This CDR3 is 14 amino acids long. Trimming removed 2 bases from V and 6 bases from J; junction bases left unmatched: 3.

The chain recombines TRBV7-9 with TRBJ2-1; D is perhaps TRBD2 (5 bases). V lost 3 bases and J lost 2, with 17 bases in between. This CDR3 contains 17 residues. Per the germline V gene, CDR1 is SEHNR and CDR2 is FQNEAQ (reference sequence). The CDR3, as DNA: TGTGCCAGCAGCTTTAGGACCGTCGGAGCGGCCTACAATGAGCAGTTCTTC. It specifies CASSFRTVGAAYNEQFF.

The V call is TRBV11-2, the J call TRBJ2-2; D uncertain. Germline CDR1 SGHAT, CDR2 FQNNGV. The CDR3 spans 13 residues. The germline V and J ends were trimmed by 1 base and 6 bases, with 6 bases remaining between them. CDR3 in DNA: TGTGCCAGCAGCTTAGTCCTTCCCGGGGAGCTGTTTTTT. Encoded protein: CASSLVLPGELFF.

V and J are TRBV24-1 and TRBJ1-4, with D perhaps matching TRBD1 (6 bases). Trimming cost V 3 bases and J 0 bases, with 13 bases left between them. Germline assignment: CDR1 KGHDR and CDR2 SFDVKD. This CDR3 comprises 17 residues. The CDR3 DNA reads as TGTGCCACCAGTGATATCAAAACAGGGTCAACTAATGAAAAACTGTTTTTT. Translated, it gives CATSDIKTGSTNEKLFF.